A selection of T cell receptor beta chains follows, all from one sample in a study of shared clonotypes between healthy human individuals. Sequencing was performed with immunoSEQ multiplex PCR; in TCRdb, only in-frame clones are kept and a portion is missing. The table includes around 2,100,000 clones, about 95% detected once. Sequenced: naive CD8+ T cells sorted from blood. Receptors were obtained from a man between 18 and 29 years old in good health. Each CDR3 is given without its conserved first and last residue. The order of the fields is D gene, J gene, V gene, CDR3 protein. D genes are given only for firm matches.

-,TRBJ2-3,TRBV28,ASSFGWGDTQY
TRBD2,TRBJ2-4,TRBV5-4,ASSEGLADDKNIQY
-,TRBJ2-7,TRBV7-9,ASSLRTGAYEQY
-,TRBJ1-6,TRBV19,ASNMETGVGLGYNSPLH
TRBD2,TRBJ2-7,TRBV28,ASSLSLAGVSNENEQY
TRBD1,TRBJ1-2,TRBV9,ASSVGTGGEKFDYGYT
TRBD1,TRBJ1-4,TRBV28,ASSFTGTEGEKLF
TRBD1,TRBJ2-7,TRBV6-5,ASSYSDRGPYEQY
-,TRBJ2-1,TRBV2,ASTGVLSYNEQF
-,TRBJ2-3,TRBV13,ASSPKDTDTQY
-,TRBJ1-2,TRBV2,ASSERVRYGYT
TRBD2,TRBJ2-1,TRBV10-3,AISPALAGGTDQSFDEQF
-,TRBJ2-5,TRBV7-8,ASSRGDDVETQY
TRBD2,TRBJ2-5,TRBV29-1,SGGAGFQETQY
-,TRBJ2-2,TRBV9,ASSVEGLEGELF
-,TRBJ2-2,TRBV9,ASSVTGGPGELF
-,TRBJ2-5,TRBV28,ASSLMMGGPEETQY
-,TRBJ2-3,TRBV27,ASSSTGEGYTDTQY
-,TRBJ1-1,TRBV7-6,ASSLASWVVGTEAF
TRBD2,TRBJ2-1,TRBV2,ASSDLLAGVYNEQF
-,TRBJ2-7,TRBV28,ASSSINTDGTFEQY
TRBD2,TRBJ2-4,TRBV11-2,ASSPEVARSGGNIQY
TRBD2,TRBJ2-5,TRBV14,ASSQVPTSEEETQY
-,TRBJ1-2,TRBV27,ASSLGSYYGYT
-,TRBJ1-4,TRBV15,ATSSDSSNEKLF
-,TRBJ1-5,TRBV28,ASSLFYSPNENQPQH
TRBD2,TRBJ2-1,TRBV6-5,ASSYSPSGVYNEQF
-,TRBJ1-1,TRBV30,AGGGISMNTEAF
TRBD2,TRBJ2-3,TRBV6-5,ASRSGLFTDTQY
-,TRBJ2-7,TRBV13,ASSLKQQGYEQY
TRBD2,TRBJ2-3,TRBV5-1,ASTGVLAGADTQY
-,TRBJ1-1,TRBV5-5,ASSWGHDTEAF
-,TRBJ1-1,TRBV9,ASSEGPLEAF
-,TRBJ2-7,TRBV7-2,ASSLSAEYEQY
-,TRBJ2-1,TRBV18,ASSPDGGPDSDEQF
-,TRBJ1-4,TRBV9,ASSVGSNEKLF
-,TRBJ2-7,TRBV25-1,ASSLQGWDGEQY
-,TRBJ2-2,TRBV2,ASRALGITGELF
-,TRBJ2-7,TRBV6-5,ASSFGGEAYEQY